At least ten counts were recorded for the clone carrying this TCR beta chain. Via MiXCR, TCRdb re-called the 5' RACE reads, giving one row per CDR3 protein. The sample consists of approximately 70,000 distinct CDR3 sequences, under 8% of them appearing once. This entry belongs to a study of T cells after yellow fever vaccination. The germline gives CDR1 SGHRS, CDR2 YFSETQ. The CDR3 loop spans 18 amino acids. Trimming took 2 bases from V and 2 from J; bases not matched to a gene: 11. The V call is TRBV5-1, the J call TRBJ2-2; TRBD1 agrees at 8 bases. The source of this sequence is a young man who received the YFV17D yellow fever vaccine. The starting material was CD8+ T cells sorted from PBMCs, obtained about 49 days after the first yellow fever vaccination. DNA for the CDR3: TGCGCCAGCAGCTTTCGAACTCAGGGGGCAATTAACACCGGGGAGCTGTTTTTT. It is translated as CASSFRTQGAINTGELFF. The variable domain in full, completed from reference TRBV5-1 and TRBJ2-2, reads KAGVTQTPRYLIKTRGQQVTLSCSPISGHRSVSWYQQTPGQGLQFLFEYFSETQRNKGNFPGRFSGRQFSNSRSEMNVSTLELGDSALYLCASSFRTQGAINTGELFFGEGSRLTVL.